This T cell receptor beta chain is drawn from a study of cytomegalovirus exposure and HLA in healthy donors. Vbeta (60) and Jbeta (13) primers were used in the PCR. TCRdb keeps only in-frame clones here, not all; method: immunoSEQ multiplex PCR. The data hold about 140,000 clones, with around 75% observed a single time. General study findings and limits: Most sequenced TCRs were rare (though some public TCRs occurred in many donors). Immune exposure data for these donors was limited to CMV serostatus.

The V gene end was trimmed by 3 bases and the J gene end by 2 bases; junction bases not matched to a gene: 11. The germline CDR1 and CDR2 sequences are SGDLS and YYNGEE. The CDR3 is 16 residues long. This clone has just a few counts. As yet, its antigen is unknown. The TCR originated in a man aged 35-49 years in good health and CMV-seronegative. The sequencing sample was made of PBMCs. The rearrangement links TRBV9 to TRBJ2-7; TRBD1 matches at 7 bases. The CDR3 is CASSGGWRTGAYEQYF. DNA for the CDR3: TGTGCCAGCAGCGGAGGGTGGAGGACAGGCGCCTACGAGCAGTACTTC.